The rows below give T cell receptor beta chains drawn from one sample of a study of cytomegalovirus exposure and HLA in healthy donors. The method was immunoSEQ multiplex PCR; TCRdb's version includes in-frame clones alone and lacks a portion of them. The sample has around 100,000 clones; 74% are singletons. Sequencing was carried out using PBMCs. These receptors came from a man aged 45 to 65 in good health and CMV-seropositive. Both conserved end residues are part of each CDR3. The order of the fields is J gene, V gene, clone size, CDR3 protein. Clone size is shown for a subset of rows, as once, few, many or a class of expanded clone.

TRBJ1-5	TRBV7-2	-	CASSTKSGQGHQPQHF
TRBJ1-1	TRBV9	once	CASSQDRESEAFF
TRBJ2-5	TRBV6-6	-	CASSYRAGGTQETQYF
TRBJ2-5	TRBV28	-	CASSFQGLETQYF
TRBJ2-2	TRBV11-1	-	CASKGSRGPGELFF
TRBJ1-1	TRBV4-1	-	CASSLQVLNTEAFF
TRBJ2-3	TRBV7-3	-	CASSLKAGPTDTQYF
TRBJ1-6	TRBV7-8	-	CASSLSSRTRNSPLHF
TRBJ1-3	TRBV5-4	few	CASSYDRGLGNTIYF
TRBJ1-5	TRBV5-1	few	CASSRTGGGNQPQHF
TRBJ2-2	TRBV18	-	CASSPPAVHTGELFF
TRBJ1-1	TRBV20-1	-	CSGFYSEAFF